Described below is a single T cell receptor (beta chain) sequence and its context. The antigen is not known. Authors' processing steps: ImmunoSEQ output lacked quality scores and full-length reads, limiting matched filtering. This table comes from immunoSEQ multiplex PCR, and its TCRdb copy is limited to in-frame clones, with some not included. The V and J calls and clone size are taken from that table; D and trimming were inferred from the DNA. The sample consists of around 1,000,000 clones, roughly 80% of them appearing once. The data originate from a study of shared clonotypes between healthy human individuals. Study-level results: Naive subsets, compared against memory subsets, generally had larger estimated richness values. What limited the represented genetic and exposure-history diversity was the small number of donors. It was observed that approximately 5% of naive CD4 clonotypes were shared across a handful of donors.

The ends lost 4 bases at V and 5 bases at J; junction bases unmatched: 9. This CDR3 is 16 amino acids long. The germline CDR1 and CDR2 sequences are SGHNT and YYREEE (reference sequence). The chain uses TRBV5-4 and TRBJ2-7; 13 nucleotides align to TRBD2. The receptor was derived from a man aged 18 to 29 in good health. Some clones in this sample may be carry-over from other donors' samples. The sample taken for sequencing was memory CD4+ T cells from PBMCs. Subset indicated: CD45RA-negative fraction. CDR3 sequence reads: CASSPMTSGRPDEQYF. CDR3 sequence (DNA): TGTGCCAGCAGCCCTATGACTAGCGGGAGGCCCGACGAGCAGTACTTC.